The 21 T cell receptor beta chains given below trace back to one sample, sequenced in a study of blood T cell repertoires in COVID-19. Libraries were prepared by immunoSEQ multiplex PCR; TCRdb keeps only in-frame clonotypes and omits some of them. The sample has some 190,000 clones; about 85% are singletons. Sequencing was carried out using peripheral blood. The receptors derive from a person aged 70 to 85 with COVID-19, enrolled during active disease.

The V and J genes are TRBV7-9 and TRBJ2-3; 8 nucleotides align to TRBD1. The CDR3 spans 16 residues. The germline CDR1 and CDR2 sequences are SEHNR and FQNEAQ (reference sequence). Trimming took 4 bases from V and 5 from J; bases not matched to a gene: 11. The CDR3 DNA follows: TGTGCCAGCAGCTCCAGACAGGGGAGTTTAGAAGATACGCAGTATTTT. The encoded protein is CASSSRQGSLEDTQYF.

This clone came up once. The rearrangement uses TRBV7-2 and TRBJ2-5; 12 bases are a match to TRBD2. V shed 5 bases and J 4 bases; nucleotides not matched to a gene: 2. This CDR3 is built from 14 residues. Germline lookup yields CDR1 SGHTA and CDR2 FQGNSA. CDR3 in DNA: TGTGCCAGCAGCGCACTAGCGGGGGGAGAGACCCAGTACTTC. This translates into CASSALAGGETQYF.

This clone came up a few times. The CDR3 nucleotides read TGTGCCAGCAGTCGTCGGACAGAGCAGTACTTC. It specifies CASSRRTEQYF. J is TRBJ2-7 and V is TRBV6-2 or TRBV6-3, with a possible D match to TRBD1 (5 bases). Per the germline V gene, CDR1 is MNHEY and CDR2 is SVGEGT. There are 11 residues in the CDR3. Trimming cost V 5 bases and J 7 bases, with 9 bases left between them.

This chain connects TRBV5-1 to TRBJ1-2; 8 bases are a match to TRBD1. The CDR3 runs 13 residues. The V segment lost 7 bases and the J segment 0 bases; nucleotides outside the gene matches: 2. CDR1 is SGHRS, CDR2 YFSETQ, per germline. Here the CDR3 reads CASGDRTNYGYTF. CDR3 nucleotides: TGCGCCAGCGGGGACAGGACTAACTATGGCTACACCTTC.

This chain uses TRBV27 with TRBJ1-6; 10 bases fit TRBD1. Germline V gene lookup returns CDR1 MNHEY and CDR2 SMNVEV (reference sequence). Trimming removed 3 bases from V and 5 bases from J; junction bases left unmatched: 13. This CDR3 has 19 amino acids. In DNA, the CDR3 is TGTGCCAGCAGTTTGGACAGACCGCGGGACAGGGGCGATAATTCACCCCTCCACTTT. Protein product: CASSLDRPRDRGDNSPLHF.

This clone was recorded only once. This chain links TRBV7-9 with TRBJ1-4; no clear D. Germline CDR1 and CDR2: SEHNR and FQNEAQ (reference sequence). The CDR3 loop spans 14 amino acids. V lost 6 bases and J lost 5, with 13 bases in between. CDR3 amino acids: CASSPRKENEKLFF. Here the CDR3 DNA reads TGTGCCAGCAGTCCCAGGAAAGAAAATGAAAAACTGTTTTTT. Supplemented by reference TRBV7-9 and TRBJ1-4, the full variable domain reads DTGVSQNPRHKITKRGQNVTFRCDPISEHNRLYWYRQTLGQGPEFLTYFQNEAQLEKSRLLSDRFSAERPKGSFSTLEIQRTEQGDSAMYLCASSPRKENEKLFFGSGTQLSVL.

J is TRBJ1-2 and V is TRBV7-9, with D hard to call. Trimming left V 10 bases short and J 1 base short, with 13 bases between. The CDR3 has 13 residues. CDR1 is SEHNR and CDR2 is FQNEAQ in the germline V gene (reference sequence). CDR3 in DNA: TGTGCCAACTCGAGAACGCTTAACTATGGCTACACCTTC. Translation gives CANSRTLNYGYTF.

This clone was counted a single time. This sequence joins TRBV27 and TRBJ2-7, with TRBD2 matching 7 bases. Trimming cost V 2 bases and J 7 bases; bases outside gene matches: 2. This CDR3 has 12 residues. From germline, CDR1 is MNHEY and CDR2 SMNVEV (reference sequence). The CDR3 loop is CASSLVRGEQYF. CDR3 in DNA: TGTGCCAGCAGTTTAGTGCGGGGGGAGCAGTACTTC.

This chain uses TRBV6-6 with TRBJ2-2; tentatively, D is TRBD2 (5 bases). The length of the CDR3 is 14 residues. Trimming left V 6 bases short and J 3 bases short, with 11 bases between. Germline CDR1 MNHNY, CDR2 SVGAGI (reference sequence). The CDR3 reads CASSLPGYTGELFF. The DNA of the CDR3 is TGTGCCAGCAGCTTACCGGGGTACACCGGGGAGCTGTTTTTT.

The chain recombines TRBV7-8 with TRBJ1-2; perhaps TRBD1 as D (6 bases). The CDR3 is 13 residues long. Germline CDR1 reads SGHVS; CDR2 reads FQNEAQ. V lost 10 bases and J 4 bases, leaving 16 bases between the germline ends. The CDR3 DNA reads as TGTGCCACTGGGGTGGGGACATCCTATGGCTACACCTTC. Protein: CATGVGTSYGYTF.

The chain carries TRBV19 and TRBJ1-1, with 7 bases fitting TRBD1. This CDR3 comprises 14 residues. Trimming removed 3 bases from V and 4 bases from J; junction bases left unmatched: 5. CDR1 and CDR2 from the germline V gene are LNHDA and SQIVND (reference sequence). CDR3 amino acids: CASSIDRVVTEAFF. DNA of the CDR3: TGTGCCAGTAGTATCGACAGGGTTGTCACTGAAGCTTTCTTT.

This clone has a single count. The rearrangement uses TRBV28 and TRBJ2-1; 7 bases are shared with TRBD2. V gave up 3 bases and J gave up 7 bases; unmatched junction bases: 9. Per germline, CDR1 MDHEN and CDR2 SYDVKM. The CDR3 covers 15 residues. The CDR3 sequence is CASSFLAGDWNEQFF. For the CDR3, the DNA is TGTGCCAGCAGTTTTCTGGCGGGAGACTGGAATGAGCAGTTCTTC. The variable domain in full, completed from reference TRBV28 and TRBJ2-1, reads DVKVTQSSRYLVKRTGEKVFLECVQDMDHENMFWYRQDPGLGLRLIYFSYDVKMKEKGDIPEGYSVSREKKERFSLILESASTNQTSMYLCASSFLAGDWNEQFFGPGTRLTVL.

In its sample, this clone was seen once. The rearrangement uses TRBV7-8 and TRBJ1-2; 7 bases fit TRBD1. The CDR3 contains 15 residues. J was trimmed by 9 bases and V by 5 bases; bases with no gene match: 15. Germline CDR1 reads SGHVS; CDR2 reads FQNEAQ. The CDR3 nucleotides read TGTGCCAGCAGCCGGACGACAGGGCTGGTAGCGAGCTACACCTTC. Translation: CASSRTTGLVASYTF. The full variable domain, its missing parts supplied by reference TRBV7-8 and TRBJ1-2, is GAGVSQSPRYKVAKRGQDVALRCDPISGHVSLFWYQQALGQGPEFLTYFQNEAQLDKSGLPSDRFFAERPEGSVSTLKIQRTQQEDSAVYLCASSRTTGLVASYTFGSGTRLTVV.

This clone came up once. The chain carries TRBV29-1 and TRBJ2-7; the match to TRBD1 covers 9 bases. Germline V gene data show CDR1 as SQVTM and CDR2 as ANQGSEA. Unmatched junction bases numbered 9, after V lost 3 bases and J lost 3 bases. This CDR3 has 15 residues. The CDR3 spells CSVESGETGGYEQYF. In DNA, the CDR3 is TGCAGCGTTGAGTCCGGGGAGACAGGGGGCTACGAGCAGTACTTC.

The chain carries TRBV5-1 and TRBJ2-5; D uncertain. This CDR3 has 13 residues. V dropped 0 bases and J dropped 4 bases, with 7 bases sitting between them. Germline values: CDR1 SGHRS, CDR2 YFSETQ. CDR3 sequence: CASSLGALETQYF. The CDR3 coding sequence is TGCGCCAGCAGCTTGGGGGCCTTAGAGACCCAGTACTTC.

J is TRBJ1-3 and V is TRBV25-1, with 8 bases matching TRBD1. V was clipped by 8 bases and J by 0 bases; unmatched bases: 12. The germline V gene has CDR1 MGHDK and CDR2 SYGVNS. The CDR3 sequence is 17 residues long. CDR3 DNA: TGTGCCAGCTGGGACAGGAAGCTCCCTAGCTCTGGAAACACCATATATTTT. This codes for CASWDRKLPSSGNTIYF.

The CDR3 nucleotides read TGTGCCAGCACTTGGACAGGGCGGGTTGAAAAACTGTTTTTT. Protein: CASTWTGRVEKLFF. This sequence joins TRBV2 and TRBJ1-4; TRBD1 matches at 8 bases. The germline V gene encodes CDR1 SNHLY and CDR2 FYNNEI. The length of the CDR3 is 14 residues. V shed 7 bases, J shed 7 bases, and the junction held 8 bases outside the gene matches.

This chain connects TRBV5-1 to TRBJ1-4, with 8 bases matching TRBD1. Looked up from germline, CDR1 is SGHRS and CDR2 is YFSETQ. CDR3 size: 18 residues. With 4 bases clipped from V and 8 bases from J, the junction kept 19 bases outside the gene matches. CDR3 DNA sequence: TGCGCCAGCAGCAAGTCCGGGACAGGCTGGGGGGACGGAGAAAAACTGTTTTTT. Its translation: CASSKSGTGWGDGEKLFF.

The V call is TRBV7-2, the J call TRBJ1-2, with D perhaps matching TRBD1 (6 bases). V was clipped by 2 bases and J by 4 bases, with 14 bases between them. CDR1 is SGHTA and CDR2 is FQGNSA in the germline V gene. The CDR3 runs to 15 residues. CDR3 in amino acids: CASSLIQGSSYGYTF. In nucleotides, the CDR3 is TGTGCCAGCAGCTTAATCCAGGGGTCTAGCTATGGCTACACCTTC.

The chain recombines TRBV6-6 with TRBJ2-1; 7 bases match TRBD2. Unmatched junction bases numbered 8, after V lost 2 bases and J lost 4 bases. This CDR3 comprises 16 residues. Per the germline V gene, CDR1 is MNHNY and CDR2 is SVGAGI (reference sequence). CDR3: CASSYVRGGVYNEQFF. CDR3 bases: TGTGCCAGCAGTTACGTTAGGGGAGGGGTTTACAATGAGCAGTTCTTC.

The chain has TRBV3-1 (or the pseudogene TRBV3-2) and TRBJ2-7; maybe TRBD2 (5 bases). Trimming stripped 2 bases from V and 3 bases from J, with 11 bases between. CDR1 is LGHDT, CDR2 YNNKEL, per germline (reference sequence). CDR3 length: 14 amino acids. CDR3 residues: CASSQSGVGYEQYF. CDR3 DNA sequence: TGTGCCAGCAGCCAATCCGGGGTGGGCTACGAGCAGTACTTC.